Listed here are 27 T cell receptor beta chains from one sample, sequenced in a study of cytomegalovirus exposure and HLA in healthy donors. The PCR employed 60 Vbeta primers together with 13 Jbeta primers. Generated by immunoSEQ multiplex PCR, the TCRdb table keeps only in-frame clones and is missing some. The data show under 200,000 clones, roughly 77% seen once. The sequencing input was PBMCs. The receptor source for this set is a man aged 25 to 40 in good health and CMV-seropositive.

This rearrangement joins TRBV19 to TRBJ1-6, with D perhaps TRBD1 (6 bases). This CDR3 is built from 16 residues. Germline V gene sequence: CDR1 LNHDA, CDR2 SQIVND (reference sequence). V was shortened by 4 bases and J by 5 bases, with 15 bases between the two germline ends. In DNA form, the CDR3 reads TGTGCCAGTAGTACCAGACAGGCCGGAAATAATTCACCCCTCCACTTT. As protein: CASSTRQAGNNSPLHF.

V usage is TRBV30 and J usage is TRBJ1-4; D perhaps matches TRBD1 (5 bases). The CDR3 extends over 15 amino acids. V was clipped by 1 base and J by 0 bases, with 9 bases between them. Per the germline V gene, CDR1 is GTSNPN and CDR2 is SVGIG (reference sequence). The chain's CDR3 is CAWSGTSATNEKLFF. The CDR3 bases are TGTGCCTGGAGTGGGACATCTGCAACTAATGAAAAACTGTTTTTT.

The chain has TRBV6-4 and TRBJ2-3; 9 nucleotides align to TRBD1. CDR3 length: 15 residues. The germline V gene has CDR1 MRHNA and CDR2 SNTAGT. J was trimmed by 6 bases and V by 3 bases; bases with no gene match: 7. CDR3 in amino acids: CASSELQGASDTQYF. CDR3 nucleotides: TGTGCCAGCAGTGAACTACAGGGGGCATCTGATACGCAGTATTTT.

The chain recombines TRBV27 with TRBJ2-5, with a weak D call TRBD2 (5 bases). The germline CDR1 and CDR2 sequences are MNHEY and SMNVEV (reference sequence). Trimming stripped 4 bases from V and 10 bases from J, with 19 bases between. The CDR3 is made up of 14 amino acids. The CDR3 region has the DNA TGTGCCAGCAGTTCCCTCCCAGGACCCCGGGACCAGTACTTC. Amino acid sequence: CASSSLPGPRDQYF.

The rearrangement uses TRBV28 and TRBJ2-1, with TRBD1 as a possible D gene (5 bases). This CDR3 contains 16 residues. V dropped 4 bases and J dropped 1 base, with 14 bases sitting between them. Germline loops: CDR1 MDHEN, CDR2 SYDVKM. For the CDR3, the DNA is TGTGCCAGCAGTTCTTCTGGGCAGGGATCCTACAATGAGCAGTTCTTC. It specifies CASSSSGQGSYNEQFF.

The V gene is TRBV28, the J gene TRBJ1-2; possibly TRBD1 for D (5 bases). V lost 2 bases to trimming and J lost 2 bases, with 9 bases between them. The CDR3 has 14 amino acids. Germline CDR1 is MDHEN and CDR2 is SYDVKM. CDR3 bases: TGTGCCAGCAGTTTAGGGGCCTCGAACTATGGCTACACCTTC. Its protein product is CASSLGASNYGYTF.

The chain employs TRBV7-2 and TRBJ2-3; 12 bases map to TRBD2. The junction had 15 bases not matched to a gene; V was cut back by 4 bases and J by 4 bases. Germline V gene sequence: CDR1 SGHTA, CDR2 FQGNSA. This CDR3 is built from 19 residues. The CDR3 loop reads CASSSNLLAGGQAPDTQYF. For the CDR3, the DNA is TGTGCCAGCAGCTCGAACTTGCTAGCGGGGGGGCAAGCCCCAGATACGCAGTATTTT.

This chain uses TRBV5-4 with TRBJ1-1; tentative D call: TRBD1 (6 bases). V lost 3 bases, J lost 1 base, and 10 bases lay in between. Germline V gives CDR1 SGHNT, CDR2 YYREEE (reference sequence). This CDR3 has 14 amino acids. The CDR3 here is CASSSGAQNTEAFF. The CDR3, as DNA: TGTGCCAGCAGCTCAGGGGCCCAGAACACTGAAGCTTTCTTT.

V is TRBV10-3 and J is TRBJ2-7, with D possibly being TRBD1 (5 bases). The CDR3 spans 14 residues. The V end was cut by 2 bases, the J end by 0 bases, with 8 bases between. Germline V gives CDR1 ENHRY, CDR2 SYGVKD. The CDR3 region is CAISERGSSYEQYF. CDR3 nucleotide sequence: TGTGCCATCAGTGAGAGGGGAAGCTCCTACGAGCAGTACTTC.

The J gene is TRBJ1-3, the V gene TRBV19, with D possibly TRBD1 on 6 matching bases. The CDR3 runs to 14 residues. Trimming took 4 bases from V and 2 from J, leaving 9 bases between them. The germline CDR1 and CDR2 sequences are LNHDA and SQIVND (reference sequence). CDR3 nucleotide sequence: TGTGCCAGTAGTACAGGGGCGCCTGGAAACACCATATATTTT. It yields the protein CASSTGAPGNTIYF.

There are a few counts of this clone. This CDR3 reads CASSRTGGNTEAFF. CDR3 DNA sequence: TGCGCCAGCAGCCGAACAGGGGGGAACACTGAAGCTTTCTTT. The gene calls are TRBV5-1 and TRBJ1-1, with 8 bases matching TRBD1. Germline V gene data show CDR1 as SGHRS and CDR2 as YFSETQ. This CDR3 comprises 14 residues. The V gene end was trimmed by 4 bases and the J gene end by 1 base; junction bases not matched to a gene: 3.

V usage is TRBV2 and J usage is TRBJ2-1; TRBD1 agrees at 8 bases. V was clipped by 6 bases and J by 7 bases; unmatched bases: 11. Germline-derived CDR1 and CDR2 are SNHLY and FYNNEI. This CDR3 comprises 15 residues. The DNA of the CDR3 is TGTGCCAGCAGGACCCTAGGGACAGGCGTAAATGAGCAGTTCTTC. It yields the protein CASRTLGTGVNEQFF.

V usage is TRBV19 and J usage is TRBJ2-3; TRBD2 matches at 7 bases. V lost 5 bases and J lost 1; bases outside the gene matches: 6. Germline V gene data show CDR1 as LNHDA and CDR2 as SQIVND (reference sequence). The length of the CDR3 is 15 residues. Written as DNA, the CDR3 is TGTGCCAGTAGTGAGCCACGGGGGGGCACAGATACGCAGTATTTT. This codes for CASSEPRGGTDTQYF. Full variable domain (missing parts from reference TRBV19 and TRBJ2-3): DGGITQSPKYLFRKEGQNVTLSCEQNLNHDAMYWYRQDPGQGLRLIYYSQIVNDFQKGDIAEGYSVSREKKESFPLTVTSAQKNPTAFYLCASSEPRGGTDTQYFGPGTRLTVL.

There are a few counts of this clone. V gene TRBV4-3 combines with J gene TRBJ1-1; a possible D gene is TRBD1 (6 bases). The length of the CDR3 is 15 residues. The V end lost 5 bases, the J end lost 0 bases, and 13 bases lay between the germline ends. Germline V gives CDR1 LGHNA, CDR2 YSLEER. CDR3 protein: CASSDRTDMNTEAFF. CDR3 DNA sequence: TGCGCCAGCAGCGATAGGACAGATATGAACACTGAAGCTTTCTTT.

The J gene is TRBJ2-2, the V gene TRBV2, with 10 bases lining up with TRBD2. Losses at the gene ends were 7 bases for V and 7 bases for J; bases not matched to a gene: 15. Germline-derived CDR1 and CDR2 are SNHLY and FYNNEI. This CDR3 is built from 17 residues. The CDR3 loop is CASNPAGGLLVGGELFF. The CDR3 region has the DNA TGTGCCAGCAATCCAGCGGGGGGGCTTCTGGTCGGCGGGGAGCTGTTTTTT.

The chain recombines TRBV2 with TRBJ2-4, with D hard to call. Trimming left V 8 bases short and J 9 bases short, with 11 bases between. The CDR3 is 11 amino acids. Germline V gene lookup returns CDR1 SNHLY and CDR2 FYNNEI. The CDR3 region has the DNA TGTGCCAGCGGTTCGAGTGCCATTCAGTACTTC. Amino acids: CASGSSAIQYF. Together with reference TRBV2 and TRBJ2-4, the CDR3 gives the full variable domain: EPEVTQTPSHQVTQMGQEVILRCVPISNHLYFYWYRQILGQKVEFLVSFYNNEISEKSEIFDDQFSVERPDGSNFTLKIRSTKLEDSAMYFCASGSSAIQYFGAGTRLSVL.

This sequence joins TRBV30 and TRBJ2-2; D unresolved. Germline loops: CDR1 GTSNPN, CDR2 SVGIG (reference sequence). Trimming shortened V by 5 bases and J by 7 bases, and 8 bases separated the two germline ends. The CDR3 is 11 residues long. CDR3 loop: CAWAASGELFF. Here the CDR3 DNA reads TGTGCCTGGGCCGCCAGCGGGGAGCTGTTTTTT.

The CDR3 spells CTSSQVGTSNYGYTF. CDR3 nucleotides: TGCACCAGCAGCCAAGTAGGGACATCTAACTATGGCTACACCTTC. This sequence joins TRBV1 and TRBJ1-2; TRBD1, the table's D call, lacks a check against the DNA. TRBV1 is an annotated pseudogene. The CDR3 contains 15 residues.

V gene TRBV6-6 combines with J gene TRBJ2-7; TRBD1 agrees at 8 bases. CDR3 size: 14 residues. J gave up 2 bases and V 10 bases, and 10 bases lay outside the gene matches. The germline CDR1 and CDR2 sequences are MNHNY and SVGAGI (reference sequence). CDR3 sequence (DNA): TGTGCCATTGTCTCAGGGGGCGTCACCTACGAGCAGTACTTC. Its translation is CAIVSGGVTYEQYF.

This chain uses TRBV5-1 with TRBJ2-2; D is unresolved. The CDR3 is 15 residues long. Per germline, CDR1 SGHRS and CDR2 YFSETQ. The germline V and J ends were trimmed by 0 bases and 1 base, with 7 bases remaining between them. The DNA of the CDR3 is TGCGCCAGCAGCTTGGCTATTCAGAACACCGGGGAGCTGTTTTTT. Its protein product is CASSLAIQNTGELFF.

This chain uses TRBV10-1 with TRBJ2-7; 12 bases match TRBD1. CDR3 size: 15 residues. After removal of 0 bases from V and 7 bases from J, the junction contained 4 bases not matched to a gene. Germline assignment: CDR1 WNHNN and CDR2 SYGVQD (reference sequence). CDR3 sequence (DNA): TGCGCCAGCAGTGAGTCGGGACAGGGGGCCCGAGAGCAGTACTTC. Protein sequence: CASSESGQGAREQYF.

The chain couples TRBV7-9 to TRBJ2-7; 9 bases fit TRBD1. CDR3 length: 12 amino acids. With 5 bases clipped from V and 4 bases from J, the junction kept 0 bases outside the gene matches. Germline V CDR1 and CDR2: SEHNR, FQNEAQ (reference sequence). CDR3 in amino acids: CASSGQGYEQYF. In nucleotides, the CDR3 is TGTGCCAGCAGCGGACAGGGGTACGAGCAGTACTTC.

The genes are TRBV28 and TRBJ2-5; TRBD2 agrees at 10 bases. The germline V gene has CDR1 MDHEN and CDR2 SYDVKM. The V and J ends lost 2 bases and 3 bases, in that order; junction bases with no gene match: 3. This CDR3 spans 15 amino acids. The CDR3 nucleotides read TGTGCCAGCAGTTTAATTAGCGGGGGGAAAGAGACCCAGTACTTC. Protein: CASSLISGGKETQYF.

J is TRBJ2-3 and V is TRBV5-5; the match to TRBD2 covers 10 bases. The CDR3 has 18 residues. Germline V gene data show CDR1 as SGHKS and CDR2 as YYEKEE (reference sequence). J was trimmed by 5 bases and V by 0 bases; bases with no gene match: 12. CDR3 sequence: CASSLAETKLAGLDTQYF. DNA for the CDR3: TGTGCCAGCAGCTTGGCCGAAACAAAACTAGCGGGGTTAGATACGCAGTATTTT.

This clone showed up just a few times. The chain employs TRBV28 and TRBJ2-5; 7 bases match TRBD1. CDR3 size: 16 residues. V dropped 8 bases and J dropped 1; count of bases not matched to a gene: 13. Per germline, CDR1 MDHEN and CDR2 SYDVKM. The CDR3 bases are TGTGCCAGCCGTACACCTCACGGACAGGTCCAAGAGACCCAGTACTTC. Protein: CASRTPHGQVQETQYF.

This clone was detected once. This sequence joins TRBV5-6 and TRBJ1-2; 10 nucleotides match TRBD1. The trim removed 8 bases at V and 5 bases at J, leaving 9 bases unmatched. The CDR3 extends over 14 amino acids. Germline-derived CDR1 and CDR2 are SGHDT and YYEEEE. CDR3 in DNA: TGTGCCAGTTCCCGGGACAGGGGTGGTTATGGCTACACCTTC. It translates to CASSRDRGGYGYTF.

The CDR3: CASSPPGQAGNTIYF. CDR3 DNA sequence: TGTGCCAGCTCACCACCGGGACAAGCTGGAAACACCATATATTTT. V gene TRBV18 combines with J gene TRBJ1-3; D possibly corresponds to TRBD1 (6 bases). The germline V and J ends were trimmed by 0 bases and 2 bases, with 8 bases remaining between them. Germline lookup yields CDR1 KGHSH and CDR2 LQKENI. This CDR3 spans 15 amino acids.